Presented here are 10 T cell receptor beta chains from one specimen sequenced in a study of T-cell memory formation after mild COVID-19. Each CDR3 protein gets one entry after TCRdb re-called the 5' RACE reads with MiXCR. The sample gives 470,000 or so distinct CDR3 sequences, about 20% of which show up once; around a fifth is in the top ten. Sequenced material: PBMCs or a T cell subset sorted from them (not recorded which). The receptors stem from a man between 18 and 35 years old who had mild COVID-19 (a few samples of this study predate the infection). Cell type and time point are not known.

This clonotype was detected a few times. The chain combines TRBV27 with TRBJ1-2; tentatively, D is TRBD1 (6 bases). Germline CDR1 is MNHEY and CDR2 is SMNVEV (reference sequence). This CDR3 comprises 13 residues. V lost 2 bases and J 6 bases, leaving 10 bases between the germline ends. The CDR3 coding sequence is TGTGCCAGCAGTTTAGGGGGGCGAAATGGCTACACCTTC. Its protein is CASSLGGRNGYTF.

This sequence joins TRBV30 and TRBJ1-4, with D unresolved. Trimming left V 0 bases short and J 6 bases short, with 5 bases between. Germline V lookup: CDR1 GTSNPN, CDR2 SVGIG (reference sequence). The CDR3 contains 12 residues. For the CDR3, the DNA is TGTGCCTGGAGTGTACGAGATGAAAAACTGTTTTTT. Protein: CAWSVRDEKLFF. Together with reference TRBV30 and TRBJ1-4, the CDR3 gives the full variable domain: SQTIHQWPATLVQPVGSPLSLECTVEGTSNPNLYWYRQAAGRGLQLLFYSVGIGQISSEVPQNLSASRPQDRQFILSSKKLLLSDSGFYLCAWSVRDEKLFFGSGTQLSVL.

J is TRBJ2-7 and V is TRBV20-1; 8 nucleotides agree with TRBD1. The germline CDR1 and CDR2 sequences are DFQATT and SNEGSKA (reference sequence). The CDR3 contains 17 residues. The junction had 11 bases not matched to a gene; V was cut back by 1 base and J by 0 bases. The CDR3 DNA reads TGCAGTGCTAGAGTTAAGAGGACAGGGCGGAGCTCCTACGAGCAGTACGTC. Translated, it gives CSARVKRTGRSSYEQYV.

The CDR3 sequence: CASSYRGPVDEQFF. The CDR3 DNA sequence: TGTGCCAGCAGCTATCGGGGGCCCGTTGATGAGCAGTTCTTC. The chain combines TRBV7-2 with TRBJ2-1, with D perhaps given as TRBD1 or TRBD2 (6 bases each). Germline lookup yields CDR1 SGHTA and CDR2 FQGNSA. The CDR3 has 14 residues. Trimming stripped 4 bases from V and 8 bases from J, with 15 bases between.

The chain joins TRBV7-8 to TRBJ1-5; D call uncertain. V shed 5 bases and J shed 3 bases, with 11 bases lying between them. Germline CDR1 is SGHVS and CDR2 is FQNEAQ. This CDR3 is 14 amino acids long. The CDR3 region is CASSPNPPNQPQHF. The CDR3 DNA is TGTGCCAGCAGCCCCAACCCCCCCAATCAGCCCCAGCATTTT. The full variable domain, rest sourced from reference TRBV7-8 and TRBJ1-5, is GAGVSQSPRYKVAKRGQDVALRCDPISGHVSLFWYQQALGQGPEFLTYFQNEAQLDKSGLPSDRFFAERPEGSVSTLKIQRTQQEDSAVYLCASSPNPPNQPQHFGDGTRLSIL.

The chain carries TRBV6-4 and TRBJ2-1; D gene uncertain. The ends were cut back, 2 bases at V and 0 bases at J, with 11 bases in the middle. CDR1 MRHNA and CDR2 SNTAGT come from the germline V gene. The CDR3 runs 16 residues. For the CDR3, the DNA is TGTGCCAGCAGTGACCGGGTTTCGTTCTCCTACAATGAGCAGTTCTTC. This codes for CASSDRVSFSYNEQFF.

In this sample, this clonotype turned up a few times. Its ends do not fully match the called genes, so a read error is possible. The rearrangement links TRBV5-5 to TRBJ2-2; possibly TRBD2 for D (6 bases). In germline, CDR1 is SGHKS, CDR2 YYEKEE (reference sequence). The length of the CDR3 is 16 residues. CDR3: CASSSRGTLSTGELSF. CDR3 coding DNA: TGTGCCAGCAGCTCCCGGGGGACCCTTTCCACCGGGGAGCTGTCTTTT.

J is TRBJ2-4 and V is TRBV6-5; TRBD2 agrees at 7 bases. V lost 5 bases to trimming and J lost 1 base; unmatched junction nucleotides: 8. Germline lookup yields CDR1 MNHEY and CDR2 SVGAGI. This CDR3 contains 16 residues. The CDR3 nucleotides read TGTGCCAGCAGTCAAGGCGGGGGAAGCGCCAAAAACATTCAGTACTTC. It encodes CASSQGGGSAKNIQYF.

In its sample, this clonotype was seen a few times. V gene TRBV4-3 combines with J gene TRBJ1-2, with D possibly being TRBD1 (5 bases). This CDR3 comprises 16 residues. Deletions cut 0 bases from V and 5 bases from J, with 16 bases between. CDR1 and CDR2 from the germline V gene are LGHNA and YSLEER. The CDR3 spells CASSQEVAGGGYGYTF. CDR3 bases: TGCGCCAGCAGCCAAGAAGTTGCGGGGGGTGGTTATGGCTACACCTTC.

This clonotype was observed a few times. The genes are TRBV15 and TRBJ1-4, with D perhaps TRBD1 (5 bases). Germline V gene lookup returns CDR1 LNHNV and CDR2 YYDKDF (reference sequence). The CDR3 runs 15 residues. V lost 5 bases and J 1 base, leaving 11 bases between the germline ends. The CDR3 sequence is CATSDHGGTNEKLFF. CDR3 nucleotide sequence: TGTGCCACCAGCGACCACGGGGGAACTAATGAAAAACTGTTTTTT.